The next 30 T cell receptor beta chains were all read from a single sample in a study of T cell repertoires in cytomegalovirus infection. The antigens of these receptors remain unknown. From the reads, TCRdb called clonotypes with MiXCR, one entry per CDR3 protein. Of about 89,000 distinct CDR3 sequences in the sample, 25% to 30% were seen once. The source material was CD8+ T cells from cultured PBMCs, sampled from culture after CMV antigen stimulation. These receptors came from a human donor in good health (CMV status not recorded). Some clones in this sample may be carry-over from other donors' samples.

The sample holds a few counts of this clonotype. The chain combines TRBV7-8 with TRBJ1-1, with D possibly TRBD1 on 5 matching bases. CDR1 and CDR2 from the germline V gene are SGHVS and FQNEAQ. V was shortened by 8 bases and J by 1 base, with 11 bases between the two germline ends. The CDR3 has 13 residues. In DNA, the CDR3 is TGTGCCAGCGCCCCAGGGCCGAACACTGAAGCTTTCTTT. As protein: CASAPGPNTEAFF.

A few counts support this clonotype. The chain employs TRBV19 and TRBJ2-1; 11 nucleotides align to TRBD2. Germline V CDR1 and CDR2: LNHDA, SQIVND (reference sequence). This CDR3 is built from 14 residues. The V gene end was trimmed by 8 bases and the J gene end by 7 bases; junction bases not matched to a gene: 7. CDR3: CASLSGGAGNEQFF. The CDR3 DNA reads as TGTGCCAGTCTTAGCGGGGGGGCCGGAAATGAGCAGTTCTTC.

This chain links TRBV5-1 with TRBJ2-3, with D possibly matching TRBD2 (5 bases). Trimming cost V 2 bases and J 6 bases, with 19 bases left between them. The CDR3 runs 16 residues. CDR1 and CDR2 from the germline V gene are SGHRS and YFSETQ. CDR3: CASSLSEPGWLDTQYF. The CDR3 nucleotides are TGCGCCAGCAGCTTAAGCGAACCGGGGTGGCTTGATACGCAGTATTTT.

A few counts support this clonotype. The gene calls are TRBV19 and TRBJ1-1; D is undetermined. Trimming left V 3 bases short and J 4 bases short, with 9 bases between. This CDR3 region has 13 residues. CDR1 LNHDA and CDR2 SQIVND come from the germline V gene (reference sequence). DNA of the CDR3: TGTGCCAGTAGTATCGGGGAGGGCACTGAAGCTTTCTTT. Translated, it gives CASSIGEGTEAFF.

This clonotype was observed a handful of times. The chain has TRBV6-5 and TRBJ1-1; D gene ambiguous. With 8 bases removed from V and 5 bases from J, the gap between germline ends came to 15 bases. The CDR3 consists of 13 residues. Germline V gene lookup returns CDR1 MNHEY and CDR2 SVGAGI. CDR3 sequence: CASARGKATEAFF. The CDR3 nucleotides are TGTGCCAGCGCCCGCGGGAAAGCTACTGAAGCTTTCTTT.

CDR3 loop: CASSETAASSYNEQFF. CDR3 DNA: TGTGCCAGCTCTGAAACGGCGGCTAGCTCCTACAATGAGCAGTTCTTC. The rearrangement joins TRBV18 to TRBJ2-1; no clear D. The CDR3 has 16 amino acids. V lost 6 bases and J 0 bases, leaving 15 bases between the germline ends. CDR1 is KGHSH and CDR2 is LQKENI in the germline V gene.

This clonotype showed up just a few times. The chain combines TRBV4-1 with TRBJ2-3; D is possibly TRBD1 (5 bases). CDR1 and CDR2 from the germline V gene are MGHRA and YSYEKL. The CDR3 covers 15 residues. Trimming removed 7 bases from V and 0 bases from J, with 14 bases in between. CDR3 coding DNA: TGCGCCAGCACCGTGGGGCCTCTGAGCACAGATACGCAGTATTTT. Translating it yields CASTVGPLSTDTQYF.

The CDR3 spells CASSLGAAYEQFF. The DNA for the CDR3 is TGTGCCAGCAGTTTAGGGGCAGCGTATGAGCAGTTCTTC. This chain joins TRBV27 and TRBJ2-1, with D tentatively TRBD1 (5 bases). Trimming removed 2 bases at V and 8 bases at J, with 10 bases between. The V gene's germline CDR1 is MNHEY and CDR2 SMNVEV (reference sequence). CDR3 length: 13 amino acids.

This clonotype appeared many times. The genes are TRBV7-6 and TRBJ2-4, with TRBD1 identical over 9 bases. The CDR3 runs to 16 residues. Unmatched junction bases numbered 7, after V lost 5 bases and J lost 2 bases. Germline lookup yields CDR1 SGHVS and CDR2 FNYEAQ. CDR3 protein: CASSPGQGVTKNIQYF. The CDR3 DNA reads TGTGCCAGCAGCCCGGGACAGGGAGTTACCAAAAACATTCAGTACTTC.

The table lists this clonotype with a few counts. This chain connects TRBV2 to TRBJ2-6; possibly TRBD1 or TRBD2 for D (7 bases each). V lost 6 bases, J lost 2 bases, and 17 bases lay in between. The CDR3 has 17 residues. Germline CDR1 reads SNHLY; CDR2 reads FYNNEI. The CDR3 protein is CASRTLQGGPGANVLTF. CDR3 in DNA: TGTGCCAGCAGGACTCTCCAGGGGGGGCCTGGGGCCAACGTCCTGACTTTC.

J is TRBJ1-6 and V is TRBV15; a weak D match, TRBD1 (6 bases). Trimming stripped 9 bases from V and 8 bases from J, with 14 bases between. CDR3 size: 13 residues. Germline V gene data show CDR1 as LNHNV and CDR2 as YYDKDF (reference sequence). The CDR3 region is CATQGPNDSPLHF. CDR3 DNA: TGTGCCACTCAGGGGCCCAATGATTCACCCCTCCACTTT.

This clonotype occurred many times. V usage is TRBV4-1 and J usage is TRBJ1-1, with a tentative D call TRBD1 (5 bases). The V gene lost 0 bases and the J gene lost 5 bases, with 13 bases spanning the gap. This CDR3 is 15 amino acids long. CDR1 and CDR2 from the germline V gene are MGHRA and YSYEKL. CDR3 DNA sequence: TGCGCCAGCAGCCAAGAGGGATGGGGGTCGACTGAAGCTTTCTTT. It translates to CASSQEGWGSTEAFF.

This clonotype has ten or more counts. The rearrangement joins TRBV7-2 to TRBJ2-1; 10 bases are shared with TRBD1. Germline assignment: CDR1 SGHTA and CDR2 FQGNSA. The length of the CDR3 is 15 residues. V was pared by 5 bases and J by 8 bases, with 9 bases of the junction left unmatched. CDR3 region: CASSQTGGASDEQFF. The CDR3 bases are TGTGCCAGCAGCCAGACAGGGGGCGCGAGCGATGAGCAGTTCTTC. Looking up the rest from reference TRBV7-2 and TRBJ2-1 gives the full variable domain: GAGVSQSPSNKVTEKGKDVELRCDPISGHTALYWYRQSLGQGLEFLIYFQGNSAPDKSGLPSDRFSAERTGGSVSTLTIQRTQQEDSAVYLCASSQTGGASDEQFFGPGTRLTVL.

This clonotype has a handful of counts. This chain uses TRBV29-1 with TRBJ1-2; the match to TRBD1 covers 7 bases. The trim removed 1 base at V and 3 bases at J, leaving 5 bases unmatched. Looked up from germline, CDR1 is SQVTM and CDR2 is ANQGSEA. This CDR3 has 14 amino acids. The DNA for the CDR3 is TGCAGCGTTGAAGGAGGGGGCCTCGACTATGGCTACACCTTC. This codes for CSVEGGGLDYGYTF.

This chain links TRBV6-5 with TRBJ1-1; D is unclear. CDR3 length: 13 amino acids. V was clipped by 4 bases and J by 1 base, with 7 bases between them. Germline V gene data show CDR1 as MNHEY and CDR2 as SVGAGI. CDR3 coding DNA: TGTGCCAGCAGTTGGGGTCCGAACACTGAAGCTTTCTTT. Amino acid sequence: CASSWGPNTEAFF.

This clonotype has ten or more counts. The gene calls are TRBV7-9 and TRBJ2-1, with D perhaps TRBD2 (7 bases). The CDR3 length is 16 residues. Trimming pared 7 bases from V and 4 bases from J, leaving 20 bases between. The V gene's germline CDR1 is SEHNR and CDR2 FQNEAQ (reference sequence). CDR3 nucleotides: TGTGCCAGCATCCATAGGGGGGGGGCAGGATACAATGAGCAGTTCTTC. This sequence encodes CASIHRGGAGYNEQFF.

The CDR3 sequence: CASSTSGGSSYNEQFF. DNA of the CDR3: TGCGCCAGCAGCACATCGGGGGGGAGCTCCTACAATGAGCAGTTCTTC. The chain combines TRBV4-3 with TRBJ2-1, with 8 bases that match TRBD2. Germline V CDR1 and CDR2: LGHNA, YSLEER. V lost 5 bases, J lost 0 bases, and 6 bases stayed unmatched. The CDR3 runs 16 residues.

The chain is built from TRBV12-3 or TRBV12-4 and TRBJ2-5; D might be TRBD2 (6 bases). Trimming took off 5 bases at V and 5 bases at J, with 15 bases between the two ends. The CDR3 is 14 amino acids. For the CDR3, the DNA is TGTGCCAGCAGTACTAGGAGGGGTCTGGAGACCCAGTACTTC. Its protein product is CASSTRRGLETQYF.

The rearrangement joins TRBV19 to TRBJ2-7, with D possibly matching TRBD1 (6 bases). This CDR3 spans 11 amino acids. Germline assignment: CDR1 LNHDA and CDR2 SQIVND (reference sequence). Trimming left V 8 bases short and J 4 bases short, with 9 bases between. Here the CDR3 DNA reads TGTGCCAGTGGACAGACTTACGAGCAGTACTTC. Protein: CASGQTYEQYF.

The chain has TRBV4-1 and TRBJ1-2; maybe TRBD1 (6 bases). CDR3 size: 15 residues. V was clipped by 7 bases and J by 5 bases, with 20 bases between them. CDR1 is MGHRA and CDR2 is YSYEKL in the germline V gene. The CDR3 sequence: CASNSGGRGSYGYTF. In nucleotides, the CDR3 is TGCGCCAGCAATTCCGGGGGCCGGGGATCTTATGGCTACACCTTC.

Comments on this clonotype: The junction shows a germline mismatch at one end, possibly a read error. The rearrangement uses TRBV7-9 and TRBJ2-2, with TRBD2 matching over 13 bases. Germline V gene lookup returns CDR1 SEHNR and CDR2 FQNEAQ (reference sequence). The CDR3 extends over 19 amino acids. This chain's CDR3 is CGSSFRSGTSGANTGELFF. The CDR3 DNA sequence: TGTGGCAGCAGCTTCCGTTCCGGGACTAGCGGGGCGAACACCGGGGAGCTGTTTTTT.

This chain joins TRBV12-3 or TRBV12-4 and TRBJ2-5, with 13 bases matching TRBD2. V shed 4 bases and J 4 bases; nucleotides not matched to a gene: 9. The CDR3 totals 17 residues. The chain's CDR3 is CASSSPPGLAGSETQYF. In DNA, the CDR3 is TGTGCCAGCAGTTCCCCCCCGGGACTAGCGGGGTCAGAGACCCAGTACTTC.

The chain recombines TRBV27 with TRBJ1-2, with D maybe TRBD1 (5 bases). The germline CDR1 and CDR2 sequences are MNHEY and SMNVEV (reference sequence). The CDR3 loop spans 13 amino acids. Trimming took 0 bases from V and 7 from J, leaving 9 bases between them. The DNA for the CDR3 is TGTGCCAGCAGTTTATCGTCAGGGAGTGGCTACACCTTC. It codes for CASSLSSGSGYTF.

This clonotype turned up a few times. The chain carries TRBV19 and TRBJ2-2; 10 bases are shared with TRBD1. Trimming at V came to 5 bases and at J to 2 bases, leaving 2 bases not matched to a gene. The germline V gene has CDR1 LNHDA and CDR2 SQIVND (reference sequence). The CDR3 consists of 15 residues. The DNA for the CDR3 is TGTGCCAGTAGTTCGACAGGGGGCAACACCGGGGAGCTGTTTTTT. Amino acid sequence: CASSSTGGNTGELFF.

This clonotype was detected many times. The chain has TRBV4-1 and TRBJ1-5; D gene uncertain. Germline V gives CDR1 MGHRA, CDR2 YSYEKL. The CDR3 consists of 14 residues. V was shortened by 1 base and J by 3 bases, with 7 bases between the two germline ends. This CDR3 is CASSQGRYNQPQHF. The CDR3 region has the DNA TGCGCCAGCAGCCAAGGGAGGTACAATCAGCCCCAGCATTTT.

This clonotype was seen ten or more times. The chain employs TRBV20-1 and TRBJ2-7, with D uncertain. Germline loops: CDR1 DFQATT, CDR2 SNEGSKA (reference sequence). V gave up 6 bases and J gave up 0 bases, with 12 bases separating them. The CDR3 is 13 residues long. The CDR3 sequence: CSAPLGRSYEQYF. The CDR3 nucleotides are TGCAGTGCCCCCTTAGGGCGCTCCTACGAGCAGTACTTC.

This clonotype was detected ten times or more. The chain links TRBV15 to TRBJ1-4; 10 nucleotides line up with TRBD1. Germline trimming cut 5 bases from V and 8 bases from J; bases unmatched to any gene: 5. This CDR3 has 14 residues. Germline V gene sequence: CDR1 LNHNV, CDR2 YYDKDF (reference sequence). CDR3 region: CATSAGTGEEKLFF. CDR3 bases: TGTGCCACCAGCGCCGGGACAGGGGAGGAAAAACTGTTTTTT.

This clonotype has only a few counts. This chain joins TRBV28 and TRBJ2-2; a weak D match, TRBD1 (5 bases). Per germline, CDR1 MDHEN and CDR2 SYDVKM. Trimming removed 3 bases from V and 3 bases from J, with 14 bases in between. CDR3 length: 16 amino acids. The CDR3 sequence: CASSFDSLRDTGELFF. The CDR3 nucleotides read TGTGCCAGCAGTTTCGACAGCCTGCGCGACACCGGGGAGCTGTTTTTT. The full variable domain, completed using reference TRBV28 and TRBJ2-2, is DVKVTQSSRYLVKRTGEKVFLECVQDMDHENMFWYRQDPGLGLRLIYFSYDVKMKEKGDIPEGYSVSREKKERFSLILESASTNQTSMYLCASSFDSLRDTGELFFGEGSRLTVL.

This clonotype occurred a few times. The V gene is TRBV2, the J gene TRBJ1-5; D remains unclear. The germline V gene has CDR1 SNHLY and CDR2 FYNNEI. The CDR3 contains 13 residues. Trimming removed 0 bases from V and 3 bases from J, with 3 bases in between. The CDR3 nucleotides read TGTGCCAGCAGTGAAGCAATCAATCAGCCCCAGCATTTT. This sequence encodes CASSEAINQPQHF.

The V call is TRBV20-1, the J call TRBJ1-1, with D possibly TRBD1 on 5 matching bases. Trimming left V 3 bases short and J 0 bases short, with 20 bases between. Germline V CDR1 and CDR2: DFQATT, SNEGSKA (reference sequence). The CDR3 is made up of 17 amino acids. The CDR3 nucleotides are TGCAGTGCTAGGAGGCTCGGGGAGGGCAGGGTGAACACTGAAGCTTTCTTT. As protein: CSARRLGEGRVNTEAFF.